The T cell receptor (beta chain) described here comes from a study of identical twins. TCRdb reanalysed the 5' RACE reads using MiXCR and keeps one entry per CDR3 protein. This sample has under 900,000 distinct CDR3 sequences; 9% to 15% occur once, and the top ten carry about 1.5%. The CDR3 contains 14 residues. The V gene lost 1 base and the J gene lost 8 bases, with 14 bases spanning the gap. Germline loops: CDR1 DFQATT, CDR2 SNEGSKA (reference sequence). The same sample was also studied in work on yellow fever vaccine responses in identical twins.

The sequence was obtained from a woman younger than 30 in good health. This chain connects TRBV20-1 to TRBJ1-4, with D maybe TRBD1 (6 bases). Sequences were obtained from PBMCs. CDR3 sequence: CSARGRQDREKLFF. In nucleotides, the CDR3 is TGCAGTGCTAGAGGAAGACAGGACCGAGAAAAACTGTTTTTT.